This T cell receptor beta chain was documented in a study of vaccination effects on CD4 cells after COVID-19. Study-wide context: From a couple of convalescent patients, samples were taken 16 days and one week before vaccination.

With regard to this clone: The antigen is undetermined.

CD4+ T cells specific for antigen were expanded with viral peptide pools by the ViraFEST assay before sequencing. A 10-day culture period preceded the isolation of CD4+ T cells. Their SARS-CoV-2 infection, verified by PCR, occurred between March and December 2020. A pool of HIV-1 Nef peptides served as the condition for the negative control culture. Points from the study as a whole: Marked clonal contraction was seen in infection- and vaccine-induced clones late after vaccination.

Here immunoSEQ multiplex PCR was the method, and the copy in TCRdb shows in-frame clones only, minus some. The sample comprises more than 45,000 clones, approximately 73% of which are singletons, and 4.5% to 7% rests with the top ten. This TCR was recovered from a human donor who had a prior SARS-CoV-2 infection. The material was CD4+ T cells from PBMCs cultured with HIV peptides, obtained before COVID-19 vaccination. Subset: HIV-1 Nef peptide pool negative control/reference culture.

The CDR3 DNA follows: TGCGCCAGCAGCTTGGACACGTTCAGCACAGATACGCAGTATTTT. Translation: CASSLDTFSTDTQYF. The chain employs TRBV5-1 and TRBJ2-3; D not certain. The ends were cut back, 0 bases at V and 0 bases at J, with 8 bases in the middle. CDR1 is SGHRS, CDR2 YFSETQ, per germline. This CDR3 has 15 amino acids.